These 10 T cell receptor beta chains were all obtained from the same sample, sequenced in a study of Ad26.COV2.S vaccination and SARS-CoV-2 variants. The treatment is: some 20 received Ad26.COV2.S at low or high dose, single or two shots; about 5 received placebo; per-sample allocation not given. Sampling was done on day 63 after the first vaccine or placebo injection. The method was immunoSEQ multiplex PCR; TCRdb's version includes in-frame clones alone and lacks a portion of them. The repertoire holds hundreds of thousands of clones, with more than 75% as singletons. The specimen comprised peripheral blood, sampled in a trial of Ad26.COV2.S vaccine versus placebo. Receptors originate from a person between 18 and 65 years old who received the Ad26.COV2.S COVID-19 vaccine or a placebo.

DNA for the CDR3: TGTGCCAGCTCACCAGGGAGGGTTAACGCCTACGAGCAGTACTTC. It translates to CASSPGRVNAYEQYF. The V and J genes are TRBV18 and TRBJ2-7; TRBD2 matches 7 bases. The CDR3 spans 15 residues. Trimming at V came to 2 bases and at J to 2 bases, leaving 6 bases not matched to a gene. CDR1 is KGHSH, CDR2 LQKENI, per germline.

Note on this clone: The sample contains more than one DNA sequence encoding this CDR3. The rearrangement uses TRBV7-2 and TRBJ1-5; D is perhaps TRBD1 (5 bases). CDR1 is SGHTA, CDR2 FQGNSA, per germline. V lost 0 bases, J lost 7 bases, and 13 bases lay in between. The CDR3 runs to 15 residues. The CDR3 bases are TGTGCCAGCAGCTTAGCGAGAGTTGGGGGGCAGCCCCAGCATTTT. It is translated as CASSLARVGGQPQHF. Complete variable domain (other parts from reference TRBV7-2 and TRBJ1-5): GAGVSQSPSNKVTEKGKDVELRCDPISGHTALYWYRQSLGQGLEFLIYFQGNSAPDKSGLPSDRFSAERTGGSVSTLTIQRTQQEDSAVYLCASSLARVGGQPQHFGDGTRLSIL.

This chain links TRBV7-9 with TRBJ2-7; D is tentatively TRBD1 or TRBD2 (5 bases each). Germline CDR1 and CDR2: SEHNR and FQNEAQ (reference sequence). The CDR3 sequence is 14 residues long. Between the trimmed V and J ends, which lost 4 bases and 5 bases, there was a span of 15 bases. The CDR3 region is CASSSLVGENEQYF. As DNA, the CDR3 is TGTGCCAGCAGCTCGTTGGTGGGGGAGAACGAGCAGTACTTC.

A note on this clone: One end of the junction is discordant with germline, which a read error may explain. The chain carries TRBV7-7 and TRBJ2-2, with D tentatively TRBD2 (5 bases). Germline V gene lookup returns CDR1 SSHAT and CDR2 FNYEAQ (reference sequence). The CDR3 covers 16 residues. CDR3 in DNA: TGTGCTAGCAGCTTAAGGCCGGGGAGAAGCACCGGGGAGCTGTTTTTT. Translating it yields CASSLRPGRSTGELFF.

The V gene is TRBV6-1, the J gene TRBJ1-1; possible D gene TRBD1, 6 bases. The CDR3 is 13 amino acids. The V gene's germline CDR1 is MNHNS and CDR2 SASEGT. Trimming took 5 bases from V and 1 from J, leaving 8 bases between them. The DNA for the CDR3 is TGTGCCAGCAGTTCGACAGGGAACACTGAAGCTTTCTTT. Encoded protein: CASSSTGNTEAFF.

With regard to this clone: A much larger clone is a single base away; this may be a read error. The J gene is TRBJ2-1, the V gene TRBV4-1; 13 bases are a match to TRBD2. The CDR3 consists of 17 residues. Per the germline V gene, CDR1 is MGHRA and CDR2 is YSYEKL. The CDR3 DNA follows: TGCGCCCGCAGCCGGGGGGGACTAGCGGGGCGGTACAATGAGCAGTTCTTC. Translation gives CARSRGGLAGRYNEQFF.

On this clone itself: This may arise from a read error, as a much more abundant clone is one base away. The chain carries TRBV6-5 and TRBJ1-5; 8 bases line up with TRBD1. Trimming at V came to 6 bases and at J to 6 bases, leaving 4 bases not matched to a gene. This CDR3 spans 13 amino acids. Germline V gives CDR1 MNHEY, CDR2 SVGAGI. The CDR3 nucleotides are TGTGCCAGCAGCCGTGACAGGGGTCAGCCCCAGCATTTT. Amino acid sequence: CASSRDRGQPQHF.

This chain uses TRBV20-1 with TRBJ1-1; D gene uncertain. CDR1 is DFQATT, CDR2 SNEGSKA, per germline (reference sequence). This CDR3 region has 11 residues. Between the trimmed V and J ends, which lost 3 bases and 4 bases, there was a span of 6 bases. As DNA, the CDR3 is TGCAGTGCTAGGGTAAGCACTGAAGCTTTCTTT. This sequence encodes CSARVSTEAFF.

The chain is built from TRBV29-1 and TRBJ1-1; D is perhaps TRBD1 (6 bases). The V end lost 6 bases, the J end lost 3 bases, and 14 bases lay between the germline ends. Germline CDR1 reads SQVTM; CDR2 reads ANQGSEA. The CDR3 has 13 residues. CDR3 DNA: TGCAGCGTCGGGACATATCAACACACTGAAGCTTTCTTT. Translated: CSVGTYQHTEAFF. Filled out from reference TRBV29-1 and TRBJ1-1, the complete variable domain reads SAVISQKPSRDICQRGTSLTIQCQVDSQVTMMFWYRQQPGQSLTLIATANQGSEATYESGFVIDKFPISRPNLTFSTLTVSNMSPEDSSIYLCSVGTYQHTEAFFGQGTRLTVV.

In nucleotides, the CDR3 is TGTGCCAGCAGACGGGATGGATATAATTCACCCCTCCACTTT. Translated: CASRRDGYNSPLHF. The chain is built from TRBV2 and TRBJ1-6, with D hard to call. CDR3 length equals 14 residues. From germline, CDR1 is SNHLY and CDR2 FYNNEI. V was shortened by 6 bases and J by 4 bases, with 10 bases between the two germline ends.